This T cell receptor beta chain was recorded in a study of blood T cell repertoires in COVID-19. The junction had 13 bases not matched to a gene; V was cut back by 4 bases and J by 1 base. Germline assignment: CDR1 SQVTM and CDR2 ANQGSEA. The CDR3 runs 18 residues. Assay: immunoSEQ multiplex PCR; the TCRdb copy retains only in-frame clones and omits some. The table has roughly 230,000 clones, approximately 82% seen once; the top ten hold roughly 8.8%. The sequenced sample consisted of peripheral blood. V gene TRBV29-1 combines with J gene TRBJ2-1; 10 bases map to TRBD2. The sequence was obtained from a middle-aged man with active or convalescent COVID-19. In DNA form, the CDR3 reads TGCAGCGTTGGTTCGCTAGCGGGGGCGAACCCATCCTACAATGAGCAGTTCTTC. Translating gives CSVGSLAGANPSYNEQFF.